The sequence of this T cell receptor (beta chain) was determined in a study of blood T cells in healthy people across ages. Concerning this clonotype: Its antigen is unknown.

Using a J-beta primer mix together with a sample-barcoded 5' primer, a second PCR was run for about 7 to 12 cycles. Each CDR3 protein is one row after TCRdb ran MiXCR on the 5' RACE reads. This sample has 1.5 million to 2 million distinct CDR3 sequences, with about 49% found just once. The CDR3 is 12 residues long. Germline lookup yields CDR1 SQVTM and CDR2 ANQGSEA. V was trimmed by 5 bases and J by 3 bases, leaving 7 bases between them. Study-wide points: When set beside aged donors, long-lived donors presented more naive CD4+ cells and higher diversity.

The chain employs TRBV29-1 and TRBJ1-4, with D uncertain. This clonotype was sampled from a woman aged 40-49 years in good health. Sequenced input: blood. DNA of the CDR3: TGCAGCGTTTGGGCGGCTAATGAAAAACTGTTTTTT. Amino acids: CSVWAANEKLFF.